The 24 T cell receptor beta chains listed next were all sequenced from one sample in a study of T cells expressing NK-cell markers. TCRdb re-called the 5' RACE reads and gives one entry per CDR3 protein, without DNA. There are 350,000 to 400,000 distinct CDR3 sequences in the sample, with approximately 12% held by the top ten. Material for sequencing was blood T cells: a sorted CD56 or NKG2C T cell subset, CD4+ or CD8+ T cells, or bulk PBMC T cells (not recorded which). The source is a woman in her fifties or sixties in good health.

The chain has TRBV20-1 and TRBJ1-1; the D call of TRBD1 rests on TCRdb alone, since no DNA is present to check it. CDR1 is DFQATT and CDR2 is SNEGSKA in the germline V gene (reference sequence). The CDR3 covers 14 residues. CDR3 loop: CSARTGRVDTEAFF.

This sequence joins TRBV3-1 and TRBJ1-6; TCRdb lists TRBD1, though no DNA is available to test this call. The CDR3 totals 14 residues. Germline V gene lookup returns CDR1 LGHDT and CDR2 YNNKEL (reference sequence). CDR3 loop: CASRLGQGGSPLHF.

The CDR3 loop is CASRYKQGLNQPQHF. The chain carries TRBV19 and TRBJ1-5; with no DNA, the TCRdb D assignment of TRBD1 cannot be verified. CDR3 size: 15 residues. Germline lookup yields CDR1 LNHDA and CDR2 SQIVND (reference sequence).

The V call is TRBV20-1, the J call TRBJ1-3; the TCRdb D gene call, TRBD1, has no DNA to confirm it. The CDR3 has 15 residues. Per germline, CDR1 DFQATT and CDR2 SNEGSKA (reference sequence). The CDR3 loop reads CSASSPRGQGNTIYF.

V is TRBV13 and J is TRBJ2-1; there is no DNA to check the TCRdb D call of TRBD2. This CDR3 region has 17 residues. Germline CDR1 PRHDT, CDR2 FYEKMQ (reference sequence). The CDR3 protein is CASSSHTGRAAINEQFF.

The CDR3 loop is CATSDLSARYSNQPQHF. V is TRBV24-1 and J is TRBJ1-5; the TCRdb D gene call, TRBD1, has no DNA to confirm it. There are 17 residues in the CDR3. Germline CDR1 and CDR2: KGHDR and SFDVKD.

The V gene is TRBV2, the J gene TRBJ2-2. The CDR3 runs to 13 residues. The germline gives CDR1 SNHLY, CDR2 FYNNEI. CDR3 region: CASSEWPAGELFF. The entire variable domain, with the rest obtained from reference TRBV2 and TRBJ2-2, is as follows: EPEVTQTPSHQVTQMGQEVILRCVPISNHLYFYWYRQILGQKVEFLVSFYNNEISEKSEIFDDQFSVERPDGSNFTLKIRSTKLEDSAMYFCASSEWPAGELFFGEGSRLTVL.

The chain joins TRBV5-1 to TRBJ2-4; with no DNA, the TCRdb D assignment of TRBD2 cannot be verified. CDR3 length: 18 residues. Germline assignment: CDR1 SGHRS and CDR2 YFSETQ. This CDR3 reads CASSLMASGIAGGNIQYF.

The chain combines TRBV9 with TRBJ1-1. Germline V CDR1 and CDR2: SGDLS, YYNGEE. The CDR3 spans 13 residues. The CDR3 loop is CASSVQMNTEAFF.

The chain employs TRBV7-2 and TRBJ2-3. Germline loops: CDR1 SGHTA, CDR2 FQGNSA. The CDR3 contains 15 residues. CDR3: CASNSLGLAADTQYF. Full variable domain (outside the CDR3, taken from reference TRBV7-2 and TRBJ2-3): GAGVSQSPSNKVTEKGKDVELRCDPISGHTALYWYRQSLGQGLEFLIYFQGNSAPDKSGLPSDRFSAERTGGSVSTLTIQRTQQEDSAVYLCASNSLGLAADTQYFGPGTRLTVL.

V is TRBV7-8 and J is TRBJ2-2; TCRdb's D call, TRBD2, is unchecked because there is no DNA. The CDR3 is made up of 16 amino acids. Germline-derived CDR1 and CDR2 are SGHVS and FQNEAQ. CDR3 sequence: CASSLAGWGSTGELFF.

The chain joins TRBV29-1 to TRBJ2-3. The CDR3 is 11 residues long. The germline gives CDR1 SQVTM, CDR2 ANQGSEA. CDR3 loop: CSVTSTDTQYF.

The chain combines TRBV5-1 with TRBJ1-2; TCRdb's D gene call, TRBD1, goes unchecked for lack of DNA. Per the germline V gene, CDR1 is SGHRS and CDR2 is YFSETQ. The CDR3 has 14 residues. CDR3 region: CASKHRAENYGYTF. Together with reference TRBV5-1 and TRBJ1-2, the CDR3 gives the full variable domain: KAGVTQTPRYLIKTRGQQVTLSCSPISGHRSVSWYQQTPGQGLQFLFEYFSETQRNKGNFPGRFSGRQFSNSRSEMNVSTLELGDSALYLCASKHRAENYGYTFGSGTRLTVV.

The chain combines TRBV5-1 with TRBJ1-3. CDR1 and CDR2 (germline): SGHRS, YFSETQ. This CDR3 is built from 14 residues. CDR3 residues: CASSLGYGGNTIYF.

The rearrangement uses TRBV9 and TRBJ1-6; TCRdb's assignment of TRBD1 cannot be checked, as there is no DNA. The CDR3 spans 13 residues. Germline V CDR1 and CDR2: SGDLS, YYNGEE. The CDR3 sequence is CASSSPGNSPLHF.

CDR3 loop: CASSLADRGGLYEQYF. The chain joins TRBV7-8 to TRBJ2-7; absent DNA, TCRdb's TRBD1 call cannot be checked. This CDR3 is 16 amino acids long. Germline CDR1 reads SGHVS; CDR2 reads FQNEAQ.

This chain uses TRBV12-3 or TRBV12-4 with TRBJ2-1; TCRdb lists TRBD2, though no DNA is available to test this call. CDR3 length equals 13 residues. CDR3 protein: CASRPSGRREQFF.

The J gene is TRBJ2-6, the V gene TRBV10-3; the TCRdb call, TRBD2, lacks DNA for checking. The length of the CDR3 is 18 residues. The germline CDR1 and CDR2 sequences are ENHRY and SYGVKD. CDR3 protein: CAIRETPIGEAGANVLTF.

This rearrangement joins TRBV4-2 to TRBJ2-7; TCRdb returns TRBD1, unconfirmable since there is no DNA. There are 13 residues in the CDR3. Per the germline V gene, CDR1 is LGHNA and CDR2 is YNFKEQ. This CDR3 is CASSHPGGAEQYF.

The genes are TRBV27 and TRBJ1-1. This CDR3 has 16 residues. Germline V CDR1 and CDR2: MNHEY, SMNVEV (reference sequence). CDR3 sequence reads: CASSLLPTIPGLEAFF.

The chain employs TRBV9 and TRBJ2-5; TCRdb outputs TRBD2, but without DNA this stays unchecked. This CDR3 contains 18 residues. Per the germline V gene, CDR1 is SGDLS and CDR2 is YYNGEE. CDR3 sequence: CASSVGDRAGGPLETQYF.

V gene TRBV7-2 combines with J gene TRBJ2-2; the TCRdb D gene call, TRBD2, has no DNA to confirm it. The CDR3 is 15 residues long. Germline loops: CDR1 SGHTA, CDR2 FQGNSA. This chain's CDR3 is CASSRTSGSGGELFF.

The chain uses TRBV12-5 and TRBJ2-2; the TRBD2 assignment by TCRdb is unverifiable without DNA. CDR1 is LGHNT and CDR2 is FRNRAP in the germline V gene. The CDR3 covers 19 residues. The CDR3 spells CASGLVLRGLASNTGELFF. Using reference TRBV12-5 and TRBJ2-2 for the parts outside the CDR3, the full variable domain is DARVTQTPRHKVTEMGQEVTMRCQPILGHNTVFWYRQTMMQGLELLAYFRNRAPLDDSGMPKDRFSAEMPDATLATLKIQPSEPRDSAVYFCASGLVLRGLASNTGELFFGEGSRLTVL.

The chain links TRBV10-2 to TRBJ1-4; TCRdb reports TRBD1, a call that lacks DNA to check it against. The CDR3 spans 15 residues. The germline V gene has CDR1 WSHSY and CDR2 SAAADI. The CDR3 sequence: CASRRQGATNEKLFF.